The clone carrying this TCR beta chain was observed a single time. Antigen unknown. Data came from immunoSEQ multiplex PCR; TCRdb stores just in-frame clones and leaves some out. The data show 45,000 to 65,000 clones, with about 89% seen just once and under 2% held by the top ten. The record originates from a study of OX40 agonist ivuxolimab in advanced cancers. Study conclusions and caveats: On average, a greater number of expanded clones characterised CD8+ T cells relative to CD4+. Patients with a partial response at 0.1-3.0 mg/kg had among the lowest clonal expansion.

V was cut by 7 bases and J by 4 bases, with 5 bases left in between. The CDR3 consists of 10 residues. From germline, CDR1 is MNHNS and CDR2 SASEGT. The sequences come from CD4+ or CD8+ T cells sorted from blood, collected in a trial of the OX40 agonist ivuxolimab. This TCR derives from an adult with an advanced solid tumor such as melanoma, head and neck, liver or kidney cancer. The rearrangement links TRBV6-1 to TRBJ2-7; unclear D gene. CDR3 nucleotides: TGTGCCAGCACCGGGTACGAGCAGTACTTC. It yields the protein CASTGYEQYF.